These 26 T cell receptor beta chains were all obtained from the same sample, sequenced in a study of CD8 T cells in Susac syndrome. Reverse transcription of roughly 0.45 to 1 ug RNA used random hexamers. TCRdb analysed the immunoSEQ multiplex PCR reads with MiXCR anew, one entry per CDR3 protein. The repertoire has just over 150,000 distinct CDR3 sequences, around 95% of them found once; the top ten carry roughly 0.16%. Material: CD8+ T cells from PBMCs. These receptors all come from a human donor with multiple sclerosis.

The CDR3 sequence is CSAPVAGGTQETQYF. DNA of the CDR3: TGCAGTGCGCCTGTAGCGGGGGGGACCCAAGAGACCCAGTACTTC. The J gene is TRBJ2-5, the V gene TRBV20-1; 11 nucleotides match TRBD2. CDR3 length: 15 amino acids. Germline trimming cut 6 bases from V and 1 base from J; bases unmatched to any gene: 7. Germline V CDR1 and CDR2: DFQATT, SNEGSKA (reference sequence).

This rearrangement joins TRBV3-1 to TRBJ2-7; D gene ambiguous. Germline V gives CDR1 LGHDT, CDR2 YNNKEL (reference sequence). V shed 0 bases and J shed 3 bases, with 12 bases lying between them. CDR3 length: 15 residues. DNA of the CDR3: TGTGCCAGCAGCCAAGATCGGCACGGAATCTACGAGCAGTACGTC. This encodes CASSQDRHGIYEQYV.

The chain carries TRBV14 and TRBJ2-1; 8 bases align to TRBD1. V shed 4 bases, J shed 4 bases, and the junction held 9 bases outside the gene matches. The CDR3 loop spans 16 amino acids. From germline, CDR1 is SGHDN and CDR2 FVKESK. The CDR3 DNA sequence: TGTGCCAGCAGCCCGACGGAGGACAGGGAATACAATGAGCAGTTCTTC. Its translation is CASSPTEDREYNEQFF.

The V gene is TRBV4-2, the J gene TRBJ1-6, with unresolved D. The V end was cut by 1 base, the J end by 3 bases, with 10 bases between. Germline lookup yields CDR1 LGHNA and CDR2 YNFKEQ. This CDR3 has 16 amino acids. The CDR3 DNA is TGTGCCAGCAGCCAAGCGGGCGGGTTCTATAATTCACCCCTCCACTTT. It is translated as CASSQAGGFYNSPLHF.

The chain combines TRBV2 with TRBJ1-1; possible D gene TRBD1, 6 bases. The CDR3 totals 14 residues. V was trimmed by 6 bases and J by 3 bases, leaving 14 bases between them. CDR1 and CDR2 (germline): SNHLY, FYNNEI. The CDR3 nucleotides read TGTGCCAGCAGGGACAGCTCAGGGTACACTGAAGCTTTCTTT. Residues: CASRDSSGYTEAFF.

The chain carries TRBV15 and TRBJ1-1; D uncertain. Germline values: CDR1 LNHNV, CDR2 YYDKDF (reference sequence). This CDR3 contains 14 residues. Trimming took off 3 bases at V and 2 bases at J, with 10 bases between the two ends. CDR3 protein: CATSSPSQNTEAFF. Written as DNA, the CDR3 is TGTGCCACCAGCAGCCCAAGTCAAAACACTGAAGCTTTCTTT.

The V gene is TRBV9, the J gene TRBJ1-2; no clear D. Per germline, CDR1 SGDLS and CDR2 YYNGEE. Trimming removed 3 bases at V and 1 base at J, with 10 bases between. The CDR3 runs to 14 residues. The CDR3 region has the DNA TGTGCCAGCAGCGCTCCCGGGGATAACTATGGCTACACCTTC. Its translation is CASSAPGDNYGYTF. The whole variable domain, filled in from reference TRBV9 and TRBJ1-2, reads DSGVTQTPKHLITATGQRVTLRCSPRSGDLSVYWYQQSLDQGLQFLIQYYNGEERAKGNILERFSAQQFPDLHSELNLSSLELGDSALYFCASSAPGDNYGYTFGSGTRLTVV.

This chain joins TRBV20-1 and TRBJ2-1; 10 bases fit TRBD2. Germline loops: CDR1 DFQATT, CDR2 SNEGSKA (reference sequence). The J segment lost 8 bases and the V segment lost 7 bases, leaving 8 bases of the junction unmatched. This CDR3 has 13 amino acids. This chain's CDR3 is CSGQAGGRDEQFF. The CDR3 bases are TGCAGTGGTCAAGCGGGGGGGAGGGATGAGCAGTTCTTC.

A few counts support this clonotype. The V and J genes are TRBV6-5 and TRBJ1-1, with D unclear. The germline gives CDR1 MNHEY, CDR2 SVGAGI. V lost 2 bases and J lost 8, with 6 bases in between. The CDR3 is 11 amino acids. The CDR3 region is CASSYGVEAFF. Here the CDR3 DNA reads TGTGCCAGCAGTTACGGGGTCGAAGCTTTCTTT.

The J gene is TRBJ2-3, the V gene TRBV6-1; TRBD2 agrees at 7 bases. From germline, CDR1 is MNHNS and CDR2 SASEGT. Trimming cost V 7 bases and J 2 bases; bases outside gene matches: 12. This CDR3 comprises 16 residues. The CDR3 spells CASMAFGGGLTDTQYF. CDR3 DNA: TGTGCCAGCATGGCTTTTGGGGGGGGTCTCACAGATACGCAGTATTTT.

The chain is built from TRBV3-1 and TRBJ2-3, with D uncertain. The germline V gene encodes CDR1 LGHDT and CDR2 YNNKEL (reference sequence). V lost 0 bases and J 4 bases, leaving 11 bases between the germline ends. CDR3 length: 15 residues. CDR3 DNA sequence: TGTGCCAGCAGCCAAGATCGAGGCCCGCCAGATACGCAGTATTTT. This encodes CASSQDRGPPDTQYF.

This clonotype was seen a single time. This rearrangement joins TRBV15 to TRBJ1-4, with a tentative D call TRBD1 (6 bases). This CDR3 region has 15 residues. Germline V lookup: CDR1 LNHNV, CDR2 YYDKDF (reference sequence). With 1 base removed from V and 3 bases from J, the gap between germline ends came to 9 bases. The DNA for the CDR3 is TGTGCCACCAGCAGAGTACAGGGCCCTAATGAAAAACTGTTTTTT. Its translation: CATSRVQGPNEKLFF.

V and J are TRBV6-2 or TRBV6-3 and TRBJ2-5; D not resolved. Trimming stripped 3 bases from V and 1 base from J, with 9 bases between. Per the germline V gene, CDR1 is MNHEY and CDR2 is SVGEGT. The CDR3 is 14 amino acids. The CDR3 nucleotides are TGTGCCAGCAGTTATTTCCCCCTCCAAGAGACCCAGTACTTC. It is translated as CASSYFPLQETQYF.

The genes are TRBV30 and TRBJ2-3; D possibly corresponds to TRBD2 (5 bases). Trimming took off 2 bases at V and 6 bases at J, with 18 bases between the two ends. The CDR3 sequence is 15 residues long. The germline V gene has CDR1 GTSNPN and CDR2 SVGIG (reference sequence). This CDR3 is CAWSSVSGSLDTQYF. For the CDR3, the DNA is TGTGCCTGGAGTAGTGTGAGCGGATCTTTGGATACGCAGTATTTT.

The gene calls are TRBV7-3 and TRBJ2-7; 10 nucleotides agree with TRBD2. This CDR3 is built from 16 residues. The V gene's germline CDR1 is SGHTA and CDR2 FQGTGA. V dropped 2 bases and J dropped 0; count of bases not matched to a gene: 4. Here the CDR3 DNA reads TGTGCCAGCAGCTTAGGGACTAGCGAGCGCTCCTACGAGCAGTACTTC. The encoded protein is CASSLGTSERSYEQYF.

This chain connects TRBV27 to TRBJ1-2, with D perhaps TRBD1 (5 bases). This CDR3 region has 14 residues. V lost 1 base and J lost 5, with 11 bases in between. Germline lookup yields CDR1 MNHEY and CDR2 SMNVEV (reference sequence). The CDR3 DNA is TGTGCCAGCAGTTTATTTGGGGGAGAGTATGGCTACACCTTC. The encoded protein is CASSLFGGEYGYTF.

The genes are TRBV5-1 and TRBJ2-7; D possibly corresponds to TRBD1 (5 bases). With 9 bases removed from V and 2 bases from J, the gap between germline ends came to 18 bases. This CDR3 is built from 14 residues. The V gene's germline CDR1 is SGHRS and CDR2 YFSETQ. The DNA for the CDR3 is TGCGCCATCCAGCGACAGACAGCCCCCTACGAGCAGTACGTC. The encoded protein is CAIQRQTAPYEQYV.

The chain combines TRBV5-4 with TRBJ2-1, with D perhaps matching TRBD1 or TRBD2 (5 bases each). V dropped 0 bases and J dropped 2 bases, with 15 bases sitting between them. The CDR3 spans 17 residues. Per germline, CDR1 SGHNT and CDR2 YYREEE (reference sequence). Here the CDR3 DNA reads TGTGCCAGCAGCTTGGAGATCGGGACCGACGCCTACAATGAGCAGTTCTTC. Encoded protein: CASSLEIGTDAYNEQFF.

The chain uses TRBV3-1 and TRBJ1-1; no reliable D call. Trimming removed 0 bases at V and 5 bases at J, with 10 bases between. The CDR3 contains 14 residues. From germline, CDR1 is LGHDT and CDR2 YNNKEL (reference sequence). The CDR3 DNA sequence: TGTGCCAGCAGCCAAGAGCAAGCTAGGACTGAAGCTTTCTTT. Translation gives CASSQEQARTEAFF.

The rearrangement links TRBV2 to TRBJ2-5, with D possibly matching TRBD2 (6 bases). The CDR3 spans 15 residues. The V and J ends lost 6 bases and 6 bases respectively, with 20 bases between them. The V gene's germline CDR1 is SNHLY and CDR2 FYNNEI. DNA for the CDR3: TGTGCCAGCAGAGGACTCGGAGGTGGAGGGCAGACCCAGTACTTC. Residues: CASRGLGGGGQTQYF. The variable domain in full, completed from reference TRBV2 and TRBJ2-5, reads EPEVTQTPSHQVTQMGQEVILRCVPISNHLYFYWYRQILGQKVEFLVSFYNNEISEKSEIFDDQFSVERPDGSNFTLKIRSTKLEDSAMYFCASRGLGGGGQTQYFGPGTRLLVL.

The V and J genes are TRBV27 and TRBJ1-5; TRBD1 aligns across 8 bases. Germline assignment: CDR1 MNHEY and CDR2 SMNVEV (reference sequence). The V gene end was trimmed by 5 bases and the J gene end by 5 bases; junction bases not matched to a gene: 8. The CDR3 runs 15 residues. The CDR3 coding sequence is TGTGCCAGCAGTCCCGGACAGGGAGGAGATCAGCCCCAGCATTTT. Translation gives CASSPGQGGDQPQHF.

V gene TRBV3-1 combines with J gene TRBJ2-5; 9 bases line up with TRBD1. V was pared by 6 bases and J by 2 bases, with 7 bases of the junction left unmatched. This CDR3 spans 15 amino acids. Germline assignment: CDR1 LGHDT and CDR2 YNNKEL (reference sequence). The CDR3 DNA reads TGTGCCAGCAGTTCCCCGGGACAGGGACAAGAGACCCAGTACTTC. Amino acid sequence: CASSSPGQGQETQYF.

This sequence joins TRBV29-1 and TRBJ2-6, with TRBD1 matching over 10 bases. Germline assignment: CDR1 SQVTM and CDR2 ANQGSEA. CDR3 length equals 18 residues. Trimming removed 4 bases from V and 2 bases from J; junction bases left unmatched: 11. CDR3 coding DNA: TGCAGCGTTGCGGGGACAGGGGATATGGTCGCTGGGGCCAACGTCCTGACTTTC. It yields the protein CSVAGTGDMVAGANVLTF.

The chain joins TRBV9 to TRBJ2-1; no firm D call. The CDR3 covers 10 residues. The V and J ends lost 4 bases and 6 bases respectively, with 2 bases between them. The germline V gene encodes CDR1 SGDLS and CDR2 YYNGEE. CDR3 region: CASSPNEQFF. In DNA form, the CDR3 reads TGTGCCAGCAGCCCCAATGAGCAGTTCTTC.

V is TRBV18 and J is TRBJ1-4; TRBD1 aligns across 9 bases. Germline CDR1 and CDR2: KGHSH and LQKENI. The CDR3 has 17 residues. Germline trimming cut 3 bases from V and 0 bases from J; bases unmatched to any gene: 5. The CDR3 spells CASSPRDRVTTNEKLFF. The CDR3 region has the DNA TGTGCCAGCTCACCTCGGGACAGGGTAACAACTAATGAAAAACTGTTTTTT.

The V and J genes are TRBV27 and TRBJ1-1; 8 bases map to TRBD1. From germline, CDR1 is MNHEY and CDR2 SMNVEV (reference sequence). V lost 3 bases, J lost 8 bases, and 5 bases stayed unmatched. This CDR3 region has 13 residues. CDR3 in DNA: TGTGCCAGCAGTTTGACAGGGGCACGAGAAGCTTTCTTT. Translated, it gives CASSLTGAREAFF.